These T cell receptor beta chains were read from a single sample in a study of T-cell memory formation after mild COVID-19. Each CDR3 protein gets one entry after TCRdb re-called the 5' RACE reads with MiXCR. Among about 250,000 distinct CDR3 sequences listed, 15% were seen once. Sequenced material: PBMCs or a T cell subset sorted from them (not recorded which). These receptors were collected from an adult woman who had mild COVID-19 (a few samples of this study predate the infection). Cell type and time point are not known. The CDR3 runs from the conserved cysteine through the conserved F or W. The order of the fields is D gene, J gene, clone size, V gene, CDR3 protein, CDR3 DNA. D genes are given only for firm matches. The size entry is marked missing in some rows and otherwise reads once, few, many or a size class.

- | TRBJ2-1 | - | TRBV10-3 | CAISGRTVQFF | TGTGCCATCAGTGGACGGACTGTGCAGTTCTTC
- | TRBJ2-5 | many | TRBV4-2 | CASSQGRDWGETQYF | TGTGCCAGCAGCCAGGGCCGGGACTGGGGGGAGACCCAGTACTTC
- | TRBJ1-5 | - | TRBV29-1 | CSVGAGNQPQHF | TGCAGCGTTGGGGCGGGGAATCAGCCCCAGCATTTT
- | TRBJ2-3 | - | TRBV10-3 | CAISATGTDTQYF | TGTGCCATCAGTGCGACAGGCACAGATACGCAGTATTTT
- | TRBJ1-6 | many | TRBV5-1 | CASSLGQLNSPLHF | TGCGCCAGCAGCTTGGGACAGCTTAATTCACCCCTCCACTTT
- | TRBJ1-4 | - | TRBV29-1 | CSGIILGGDRGKLFF | TGCAGCGGGATAATTCTTGGGGGTGATAGGGGAAAACTGTTTTTT
TRBD1 | TRBJ1-2 | many | TRBV24-1 | CATSQGQGGYGYTF | TGTGCCACCAGCCAGGGACAGGGGGGCTATGGCTACACCTTC
- | TRBJ1-6 | - | TRBV7-9 | CASSSVYDRMGSPLHF | TGTGCCAGCAGCTCCGTCTACGACAGAATGGGTTCACCCCTCCACTTT
- | TRBJ1-1 | once | TRBV20-1 | CSARRGAMNTEAFF | TGCAGTGCTAGACGAGGGGCTATGAACACTGAAGCTTTCTTT
TRBD2 | TRBJ2-1 | many | TRBV29-1 | CSVAFGGGFSYNEQFF | TGCAGCGTTGCTTTCGGGGGAGGGTTCTCCTACAATGAGCAGTTCTTC
- | TRBJ2-3 | - | TRBV4-3 | CASSQDWTDTQYF | TGCGCCAGCAGCCAAGATTGGACAGATACGCAGTATTTT
TRBD1 | TRBJ1-4 | - | TRBV20-1 | CSAGRGQNEKLFF | TGCAGTGCGGGCAGGGGGCAGAATGAAAAACTGTTTTTT
TRBD1 | TRBJ2-7 | - | TRBV29-1 | CSVGQGKSYEQYF | TGCAGCGTTGGACAGGGAAAGTCCTACGAGCAGTACTTC
- | TRBJ2-3 | few | TRBV20-1 | CSAGRFPGLRGTDTQYF | TGCAGTGCTGGAAGGTTCCCGGGACTTAGGGGTACAGATACGCAGTATTTT
- | TRBJ2-7 | - | TRBV18 | CASSPGWGRNSYEQYF | TGTGCCAGCTCACCCGGTTGGGGGCGAAATAGCTACGAGCAGTACTTC
TRBD2 | TRBJ2-1 | few | TRBV20-1 | CSARDLLAGTDNEQFF | TGCAGTGCTAGAGATTTGCTAGCGGGAACCGACAATGAGCAGTTCTTC
TRBD1 | TRBJ2-7 | - | TRBV18 | CASSADRGHSYEQYF | TGTGCCAGCTCAGCCGACAGGGGTCACTCCTACGAGCAGTACTTC
- | TRBJ1-1 | - | TRBV7-2 | CASSSEGHHRSVAFF | TGTGCCAGCAGCTCAGAAGGGCACCACAGGTCCGTAGCTTTCTTT
TRBD1 | TRBJ1-1 | - | TRBV6-2/TRBV6-3 | CASSFPGTVMNTEAFF | TGTGCCAGCAGCTTCCCCGGGACAGTCATGAACACTGAAGCTTTCTTT
TRBD1 | TRBJ1-2 | few | TRBV29-1 | CSAADREGYTF | TGCAGCGCCGCGGACAGGGAAGGCTACACCTTC
- | TRBJ1-1 | - | TRBV12-3/TRBV12-4 | CAISVSGIGEAFF | TGTGCCATTTCCGTCTCAGGGATAGGTGAAGCTTTCTTT
- | TRBJ1-5 | - | TRBV2 | CAAWEGSSNQPQHF | TGTGCCGCCTGGGAGGGGAGTAGCAATCAGCCCCAGCATTTT
- | TRBJ2-1 | - | TRBV5-1 | CASSGLGSHEQFF | TGCGCCAGCTCCGGACTGGGTTCCCATGAGCAGTTCTTC
- | TRBJ2-1 | - | TRBV5-1 | CASSLVGPTPPYNEQFF | TGCGCCAGCAGCTTGGTAGGACCAACCCCGCCCTACAATGAGCAGTTCTTC
TRBD1 | TRBJ2-3 | - | TRBV27 | CASSPQRTGIGTDTQYF | TGTGCCAGCAGTCCCCAGCGGACAGGGATTGGTACAGATACGCAGTATTTT
- | TRBJ2-1 | - | TRBV11-2 | CASSLVRGPGNEQFF | TGTGCCAGCAGCTTAGTGAGAGGACCAGGTAATGAGCAGTTCTTC
- | TRBJ2-3 | few | TRBV12-3/TRBV12-4 | CASSTPLLITDTQYF | TGTGCCAGCAGCACCCCGCTCCTGATCACAGATACGCAGTATTTT
- | TRBJ1-6 | many | TRBV4-1 | CASSQMGPGSPLHF | TGCGCCAGCAGCCAGATGGGGCCAGGGTCACCCCTCCACTTT
TRBD2 | TRBJ2-2 | many | TRBV4-2 | CASSRGTSWAGELFF | TGTGCCAGCAGCCGAGGGACTAGCTGGGCCGGGGAGCTGTTTTTT
- | TRBJ2-5 | few | TRBV19 | CASSGISVGETQYF | TGTGCCAGTAGTGGCATCAGCGTTGGAGAGACCCAGTACTTC
TRBD1 | TRBJ1-4 | few | TRBV12-3/TRBV12-4 | CASSVPGGRNEKLFF | TGTGCCAGCAGTGTACCAGGGGGCCGGAATGAAAAACTGTTTTTT
- | TRBJ1-3 | few | TRBV6-1 | CASNDRLTSSGNTIYF | TGTGCCAGCAACGACAGGCTCACGAGCTCTGGAAACACCATATATTTT
TRBD1 | TRBJ2-7 | few | TRBV19 | CASSTGTGPVREQYF | TGTGCCAGTAGTACGGGGACAGGCCCCGTGCGGGAGCAGTACTTC
- | TRBJ2-5 | few | TRBV7-3 | CASSYRAGETQYF | TGTGCCAGCAGTTACAGGGCCGGGGAGACCCAGTACTTC
- | TRBJ1-2 | few | TRBV19 | CASSKGVGTQYYGYTF | TGTGCCAGTAGTAAGGGCGTGGGGACGCAGTATTATGGCTACACCTTC
TRBD1 | TRBJ1-4 | - | TRBV18 | CASSPDRAGEKLFF | TGTGCCAGCTCACCGGACAGGGCTGGTGAAAAACTGTTTTTT
TRBD2 | TRBJ2-2 | - | TRBV25-1 | CASSAKPLLAGDRWIGELFF | TGTGCCAGCAGTGCTAAACCCTTACTAGCGGGAGACCGATGGATCGGGGAGCTGTTTTTT
- | TRBJ1-1 | - | TRBV29-1 | CSVEVIATDGEAFF | TGCAGCGTTGAAGTAATAGCGACGGATGGTGAAGCTTTCTTT
TRBD2 | TRBJ2-3 | many | TRBV7-3 | CASTLAGGPVDTQYF | TGTGCCAGCACCCTAGCGGGGGGGCCGGTAGATACGCAGTATTTT
TRBD1 | TRBJ2-7 | - | TRBV4-2 | CASSQDLGGPYEQYF | TGTGCCAGCAGCCAAGATCTAGGGGGCCCCTACGAGCAGTACTTC
- | TRBJ2-7 | few | TRBV7-8 | CASSLTLTGTREPYEQYF | TGTGCCAGCAGCTTAACCCTAACCGGGACACGGGAACCCTACGAGCAGTACTTC
- | TRBJ2-7 | many | TRBV7-2 | CASSLDRVTSYEQYF | TGTGCCAGCAGCTTAGACAGGGTTACCTCCTACGAGCAGTACTTC
- | TRBJ2-3 | few | TRBV29-1 | CSVVKGGSTDTQYF | TGCAGCGTTGTGAAAGGCGGCAGCACAGATACGCAGTATTTT
- | TRBJ1-1 | - | TRBV4-2 | CASSPTGQRLGAFF | TGTGCCAGCAGTCCAACGGGGCAGCGGCTGGGAGCTTTCTTT
- | TRBJ2-7 | - | TRBV5-5 | CASSFEEREQYF | TGTGCCAGCAGCTTCGAGGAGAGAGAGCAGTACTTC
- | TRBJ1-6 | - | TRBV18 | CASSPNTGRSNSPLHF | TGTGCCAGCTCACCTAATACGGGACGGAGTAATTCACCCCTCCACTTT
- | TRBJ2-1 | few | TRBV29-1 | CSVEAVSSYNEQFF | TGCAGCGTTGAGGCAGTGAGCTCCTACAATGAGCAGTTCTTC
- | TRBJ2-3 | few | TRBV6-6 | CASRDGGDTQYF | TGTGCCAGCAGAGACGGGGGAGATACGCAGTATTTT
TRBD1 | TRBJ1-2 | few | TRBV5-4 | CASSSMTGDYGYTF | TGTGCCAGCAGCTCCATGACAGGGGACTATGGCTACACCTTC
- | TRBJ2-1 | few | TRBV7-2 | CASSSTSYEQFF | TGTGCCAGCAGCTCCACGAGCTATGAGCAGTTCTTC
- | TRBJ2-2 | - | TRBV19 | CASSILVANTGELFF | TGTGCCAGTAGTATACTGGTGGCGAACACCGGGGAGCTGTTTTTT
- | TRBJ1-2 | many | TRBV29-1 | CSVDGGAAGGYTF | TGCAGCGTTGACGGTGGAGCGGCCGGGGGCTACACCTTC
TRBD2 | TRBJ2-1 | - | TRBV4-2 | CASSPGLAGVNEQFF | TGTGCCAGCAGCCCTGGACTAGCGGGCGTCAATGAGCAGTTCTTC
TRBD2 | TRBJ2-1 | few | TRBV12-3/TRBV12-4 | CASSPSTSGVSDEQFF | TGTGCCAGCAGCCCATCGACTAGCGGGGTGTCTGATGAGCAGTTCTTC